This TCR beta chain was obtained from a study of cytomegalovirus exposure and HLA in healthy donors. General study points: About 87% or about 30% of the time was how often most TCR beta V segments were productive, according to an earlier analysis. Some public TCRs appeared in many individuals, while most sequences were rare.

Germline V gene data show CDR1 as SGHKS and CDR2 as YYEKEE (reference sequence). This CDR3 has 14 residues. Between the trimmed V and J ends, which lost 1 base and 1 base, there was a span of 8 bases. A multiplex PCR was run with 60 Vbeta primers and 13 Jbeta primers. Measured with immunoSEQ multiplex PCR; TCRdb has only the in-frame clones, and not every one. Of around 130,000 clones listed, 60% to 85% are singletons. This clone was seen a few times. The antigen is not known. V gene TRBV5-5 combines with J gene TRBJ1-1; D is uncertain. The sequence was obtained from a woman between 35 and 50 years old in good health and CMV-seropositive. The specimen sequenced was PBMCs. This CDR3 is CASSLWFGNTEAFF. The CDR3 DNA follows: TGTGCCAGCAGCTTGTGGTTCGGGAACACTGAAGCTTTCTTT.